This TCR beta chain originates from a study of breast tumors, draining lymph nodes, adjacent tissues. TCRdb passed the multiplex PCR reads through MiXCR, listing each CDR3 protein once. This sample has about 130,000 distinct CDR3 sequences; more than 20% occur once, and the top ten carry around 2.6%. This CDR3 region has 13 residues. V lost 0 bases and J lost 9, with 10 bases in between. The germline V gene has CDR1 LGHDT and CDR2 YNNKEL (reference sequence). This clonotype has a count of ten or more. Its antigen is not known. Study-level results: That most tumor T cells come from lymph nodes remained unproven. Data fit most tumor T cells coming from lymph node, expanding in tumor. Compared with lymph nodes, tumors were less diverse; compared with nontumor tissue, more. Luminal-like breast cancer showed significantly greater tumor-nontumor repertoire similarity than basal-like breast cancer did.

The lymph nodes were axillary draining lymph nodes from breast cancer patients. This chain connects TRBV3-1 to TRBJ2-3; D gene ambiguous. The sequence derives from a female donor with breast cancer. Some clones in this sample may be carry-over from other donors' samples. The sample comprised axillary lymph node tissue. In nucleotides, the CDR3 is TGTGCCAGCAGCCAAGATCTGCCCTGGACGCAGTATTTT. This gives the protein CASSQDLPWTQYF.